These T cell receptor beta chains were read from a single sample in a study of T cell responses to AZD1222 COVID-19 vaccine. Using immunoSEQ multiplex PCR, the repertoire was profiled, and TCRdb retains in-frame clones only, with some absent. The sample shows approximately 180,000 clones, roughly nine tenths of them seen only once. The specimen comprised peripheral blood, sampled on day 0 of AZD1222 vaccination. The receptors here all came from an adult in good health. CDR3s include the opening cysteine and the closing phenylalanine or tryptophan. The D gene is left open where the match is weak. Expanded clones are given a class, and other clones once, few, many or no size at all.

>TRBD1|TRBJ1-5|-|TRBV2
CASSGQGLISNQPQHF
TGTGCCAGCAGTGGACAGGGTCTAATAAGCAATCAGCCCCAGCATTTT
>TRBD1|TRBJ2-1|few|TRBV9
CASSVFDRGDNEQFF
TGTGCCAGCAGCGTTTTCGACAGGGGAGACAATGAGCAGTTCTTC
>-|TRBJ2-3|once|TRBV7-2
CASSWDVAVGFTDTQYF
TGTGCCAGCAGCTGGGATGTAGCGGTTGGTTTCACAGATACGCAGTATTTT
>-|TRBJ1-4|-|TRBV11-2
CASSLGSFATNEKLFF
TGTGCCAGCAGCTTAGGCAGTTTTGCAACTAATGAAAAACTGTTTTTT
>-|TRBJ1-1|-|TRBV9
CASSKRQNTEAFF
TGTGCCAGCAGCAAAAGACAGAACACTGAAGCTTTCTTT
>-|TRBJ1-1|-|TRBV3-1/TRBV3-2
CASSQVSRTEAFF
TGTGCCAGCAGCCAAGTGTCGAGGACTGAAGCTTTCTTT
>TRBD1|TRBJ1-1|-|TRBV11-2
CASSPRQGAMNTEAFF
TGTGCCAGCAGCCCTAGACAGGGGGCTATGAACACTGAAGCTTTCTTT
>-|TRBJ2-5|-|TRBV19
CASSMGGETQYF
TGTGCCAGTAGTATGGGCGGGGAGACCCAGTACTTC
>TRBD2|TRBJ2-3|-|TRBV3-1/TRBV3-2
CASSQDPPRNGGETDTQYF
TGTGCCAGCAGCCAAGATCCCCCCCGGAACGGGGGGGAGACAGATACGCAGTATTTT
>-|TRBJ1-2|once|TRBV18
CASSPEIGGYTF
TGTGCCAGCTCACCCGAAATTGGTGGCTACACCTTC
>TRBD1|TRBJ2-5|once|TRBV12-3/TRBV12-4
CASSSRDRETQYF
TGTGCCAGCAGTTCCCGGGACAGAGAGACCCAGTACTTC
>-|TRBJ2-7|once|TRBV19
CASSNRELGEQYF
TGTGCCAGTAGTAACAGGGAGTTGGGCGAGCAGTACTTC
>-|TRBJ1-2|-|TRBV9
CASSGVPGAFNYGYTF
TGTGCCAGCAGCGGAGTTCCCGGGGCCTTTAACTATGGCTACACCTTC